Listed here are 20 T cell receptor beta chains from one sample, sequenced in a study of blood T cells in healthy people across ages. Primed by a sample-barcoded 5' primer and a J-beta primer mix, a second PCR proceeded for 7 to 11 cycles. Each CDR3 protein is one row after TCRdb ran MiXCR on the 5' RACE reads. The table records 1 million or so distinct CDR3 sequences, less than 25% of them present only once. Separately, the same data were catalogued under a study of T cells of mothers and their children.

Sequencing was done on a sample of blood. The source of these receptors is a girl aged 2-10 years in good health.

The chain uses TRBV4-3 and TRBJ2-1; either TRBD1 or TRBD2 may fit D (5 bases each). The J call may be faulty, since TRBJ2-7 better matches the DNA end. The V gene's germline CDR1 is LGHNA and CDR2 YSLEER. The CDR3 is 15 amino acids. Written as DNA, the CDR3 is TGCGCCAGCAGCCAAGCCTTTAGGGGAGCCTACGAGCAGTACTTC. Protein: CASSQAFRGAYEQYF.

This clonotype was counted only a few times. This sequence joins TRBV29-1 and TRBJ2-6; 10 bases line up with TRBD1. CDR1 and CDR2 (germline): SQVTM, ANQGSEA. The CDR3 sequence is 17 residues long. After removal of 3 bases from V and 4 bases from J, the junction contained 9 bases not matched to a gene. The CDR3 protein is CSVDRDRGPGGANVLTF. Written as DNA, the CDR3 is TGCAGCGTTGACCGGGACAGGGGCCCTGGGGGGGCCAACGTCCTGACTTTC.

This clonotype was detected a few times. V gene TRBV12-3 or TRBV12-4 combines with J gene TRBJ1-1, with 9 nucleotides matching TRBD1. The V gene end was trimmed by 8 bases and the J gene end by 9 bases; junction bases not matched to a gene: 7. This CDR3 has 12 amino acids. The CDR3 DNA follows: TGTGCCAGCGGGGGGGGACAGGGTAAAGCTTTCTTT. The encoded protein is CASGGGQGKAFF.

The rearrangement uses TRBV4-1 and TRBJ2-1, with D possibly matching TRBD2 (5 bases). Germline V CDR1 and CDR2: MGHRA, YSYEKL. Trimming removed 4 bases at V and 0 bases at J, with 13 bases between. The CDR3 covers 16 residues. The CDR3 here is CASSPYEGLSYNEQFF. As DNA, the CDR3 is TGCGCCAGCAGCCCTTACGAGGGCCTCTCCTACAATGAGCAGTTCTTC.

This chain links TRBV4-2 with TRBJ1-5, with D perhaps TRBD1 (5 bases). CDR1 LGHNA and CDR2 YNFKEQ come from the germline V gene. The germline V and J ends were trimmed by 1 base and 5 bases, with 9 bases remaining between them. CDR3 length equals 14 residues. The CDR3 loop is CASSQAGGDQPQHF. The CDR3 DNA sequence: TGTGCCAGCAGCCAAGCCGGGGGGGATCAGCCCCAGCATTTT.

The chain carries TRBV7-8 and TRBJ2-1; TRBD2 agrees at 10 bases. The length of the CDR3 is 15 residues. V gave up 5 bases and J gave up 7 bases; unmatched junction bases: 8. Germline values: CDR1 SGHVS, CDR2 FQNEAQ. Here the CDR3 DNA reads TGTGCCAGCAGCCCCCAGCGGGGGGGAAGGAATGAGCAGTTCTTC. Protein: CASSPQRGGRNEQFF. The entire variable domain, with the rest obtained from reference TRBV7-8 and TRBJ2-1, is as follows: GAGVSQSPRYKVAKRGQDVALRCDPISGHVSLFWYQQALGQGPEFLTYFQNEAQLDKSGLPSDRFFAERPEGSVSTLKIQRTQQEDSAVYLCASSPQRGGRNEQFFGPGTRLTVL.

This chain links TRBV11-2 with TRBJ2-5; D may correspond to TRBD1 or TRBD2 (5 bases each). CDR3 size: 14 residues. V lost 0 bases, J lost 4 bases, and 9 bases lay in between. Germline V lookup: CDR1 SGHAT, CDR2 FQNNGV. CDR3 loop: CASSLDFGTETQYF. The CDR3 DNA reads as TGTGCCAGCAGCTTAGATTTTGGGACAGAGACCCAGTACTTC.

The CDR3 DNA follows: TGCAGCGCCGAGGGGCCCCGGGAAGAGACCCAGTACTTC. Residues: CSAEGPREETQYF. The rearrangement joins TRBV29-1 to TRBJ2-5; D may match TRBD1 or TRBD2 (5 bases each). The CDR3 is made up of 13 amino acids. Germline assignment: CDR1 SQVTM and CDR2 ANQGSEA. Trimming pared 7 bases from V and 3 bases from J, leaving 15 bases between.

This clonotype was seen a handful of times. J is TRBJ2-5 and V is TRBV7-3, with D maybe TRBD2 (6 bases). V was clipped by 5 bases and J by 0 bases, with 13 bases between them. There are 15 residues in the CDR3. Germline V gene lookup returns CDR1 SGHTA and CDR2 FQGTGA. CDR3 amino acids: CASSPGTGNQETQYF. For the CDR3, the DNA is TGTGCCAGCAGCCCCGGGACTGGGAACCAAGAGACCCAGTACTTC.

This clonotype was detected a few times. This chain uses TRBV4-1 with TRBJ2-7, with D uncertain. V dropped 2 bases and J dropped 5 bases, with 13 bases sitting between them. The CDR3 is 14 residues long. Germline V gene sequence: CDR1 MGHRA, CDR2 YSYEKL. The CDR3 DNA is TGCGCCAGCAGCCAAATCGGGCAGGCCAACGAGCAGTACTTC. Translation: CASSQIGQANEQYF.

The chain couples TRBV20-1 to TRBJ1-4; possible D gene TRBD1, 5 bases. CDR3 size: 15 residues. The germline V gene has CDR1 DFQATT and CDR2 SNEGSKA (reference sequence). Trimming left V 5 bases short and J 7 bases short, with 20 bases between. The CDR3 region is CSADMGGVGGEKLFF. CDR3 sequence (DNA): TGCAGTGCTGACATGGGCGGGGTTGGGGGTGAAAAACTGTTTTTT.

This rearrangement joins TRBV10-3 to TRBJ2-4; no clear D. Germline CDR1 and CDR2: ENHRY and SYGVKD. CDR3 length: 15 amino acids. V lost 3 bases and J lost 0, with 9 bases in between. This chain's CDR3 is CAISDSLIAKNIQYF. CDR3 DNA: TGTGCCATCAGTGACTCCCTCATAGCCAAAAACATTCAGTACTTC.

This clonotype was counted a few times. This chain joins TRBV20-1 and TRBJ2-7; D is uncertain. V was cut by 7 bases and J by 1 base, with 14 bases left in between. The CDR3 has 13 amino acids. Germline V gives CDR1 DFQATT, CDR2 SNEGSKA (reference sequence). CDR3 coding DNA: TGCAGTGGTGTACAGCTGGGATCCTACGAGCAGTACTTC. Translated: CSGVQLGSYEQYF.

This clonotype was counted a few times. In DNA form, the CDR3 reads TGTGCCAGCAACAGAGGGGAGGGCACGGATGGCTATGGCTACACCTTC. It yields the protein CASNRGEGTDGYGYTF. The chain combines TRBV12-3 or TRBV12-4 with TRBJ1-2; a possible D gene is TRBD1 (5 bases). V lost 7 bases and J 4 bases, leaving 22 bases between the germline ends. There are 16 residues in the CDR3.

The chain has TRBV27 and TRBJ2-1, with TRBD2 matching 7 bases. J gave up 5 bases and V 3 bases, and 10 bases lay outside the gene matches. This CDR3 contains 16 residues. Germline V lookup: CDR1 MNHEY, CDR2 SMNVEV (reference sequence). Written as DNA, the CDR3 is TGTGCCAGCAGTTTGAGAGCGGGGAGATTTGACAATGAGCAGTTCTTC. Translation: CASSLRAGRFDNEQFF.

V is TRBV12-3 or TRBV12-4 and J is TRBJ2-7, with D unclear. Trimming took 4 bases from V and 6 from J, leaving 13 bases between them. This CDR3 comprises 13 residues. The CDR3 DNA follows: TGTGCCAGCAGTTCCCGGGCCGCTACCGAGCAGTACTTC. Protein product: CASSSRAATEQYF.

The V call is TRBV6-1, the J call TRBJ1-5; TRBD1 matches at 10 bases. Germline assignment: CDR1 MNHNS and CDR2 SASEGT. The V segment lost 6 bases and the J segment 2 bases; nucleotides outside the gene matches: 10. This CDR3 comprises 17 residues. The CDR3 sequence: CASRAGTGARGNQPQHF. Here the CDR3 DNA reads TGTGCCAGCAGGGCCGGGACAGGGGCCCGAGGCAATCAGCCCCAGCATTTT.

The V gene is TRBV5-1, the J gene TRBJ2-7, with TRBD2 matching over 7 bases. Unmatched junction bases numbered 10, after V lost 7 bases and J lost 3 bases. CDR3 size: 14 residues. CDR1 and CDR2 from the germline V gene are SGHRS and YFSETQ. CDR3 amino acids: CASSLGREFYEQYF. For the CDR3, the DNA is TGCGCCAGCTCTTTGGGGCGGGAGTTCTACGAGCAGTACTTC.

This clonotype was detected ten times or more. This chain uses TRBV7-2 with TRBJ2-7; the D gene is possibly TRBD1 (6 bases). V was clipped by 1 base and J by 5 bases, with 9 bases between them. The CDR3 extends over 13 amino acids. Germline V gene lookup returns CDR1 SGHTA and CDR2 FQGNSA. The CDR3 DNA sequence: TGTGCCAGCAGCTTAGGACAGGTCAACGAGCAGTACTTC. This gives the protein CASSLGQVNEQYF. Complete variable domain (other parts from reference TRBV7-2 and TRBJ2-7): GAGVSQSPSNKVTEKGKDVELRCDPISGHTALYWYRQSLGQGLEFLIYFQGNSAPDKSGLPSDRFSAERTGGSVSTLTIQRTQQEDSAVYLCASSLGQVNEQYFGPGTRLTVT.

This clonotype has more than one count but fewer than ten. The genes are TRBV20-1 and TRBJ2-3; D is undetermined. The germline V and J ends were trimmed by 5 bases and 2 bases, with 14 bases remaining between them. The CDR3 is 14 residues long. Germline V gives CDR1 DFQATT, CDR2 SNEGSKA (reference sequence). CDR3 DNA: TGCAGTGCTCTTAGGAACCCGAACACAGATACGCAGTATTTT. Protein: CSALRNPNTDTQYF.